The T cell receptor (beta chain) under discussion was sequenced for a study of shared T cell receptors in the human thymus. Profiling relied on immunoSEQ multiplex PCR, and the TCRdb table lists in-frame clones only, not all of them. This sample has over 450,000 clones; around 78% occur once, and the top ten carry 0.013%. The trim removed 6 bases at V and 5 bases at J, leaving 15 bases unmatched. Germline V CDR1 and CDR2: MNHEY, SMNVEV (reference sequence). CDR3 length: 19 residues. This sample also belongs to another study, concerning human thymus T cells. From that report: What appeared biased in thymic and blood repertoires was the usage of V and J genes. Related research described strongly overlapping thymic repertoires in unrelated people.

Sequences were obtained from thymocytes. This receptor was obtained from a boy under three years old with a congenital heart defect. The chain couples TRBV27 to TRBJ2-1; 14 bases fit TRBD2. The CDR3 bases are TGTGCCAGCAGGGCCGGGACTAGCGGGAGCCCTCCTGAAAACAATGAGCAGTTCTTC. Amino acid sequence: CASRAGTSGSPPENNEQFF.